The sequence of this T cell receptor (beta chain) was determined in a study of blood T cell repertoires in COVID-19. Study context: Sites across the United States, Italy and Spain contributed samples from acute and convalescent COVID-19. The cDNA or gDNA used as material had been derived from T cells, B-cell-depleted T cells, or PBMCs.

The repertoire was sequenced with immunoSEQ multiplex PCR; TCRdb's copy has only in-frame clones and lacks some. Here the sample spans 200,000 to 250,000 clones, about 88% being singletons. The recovered donors of Cohort 3 showed two negative PCRs, clearance, or symptom resolution. Germline V gene lookup returns CDR1 LNHDA and CDR2 SQIVND (reference sequence). The CDR3 loop spans 15 amino acids. Trimming cost V 5 bases and J 2 bases; bases outside gene matches: 6. The origin of this receptor is a woman in her 30s who had recovered from COVID-19. This rearrangement joins TRBV19 to TRBJ2-7, with TRBD1 matching 10 bases. The sequencing sample was made of PBMCs or T cells enriched from blood (not recorded which). CDR3 in DNA: TGTGCCAGTAGTCCCTGGGACAGGGGCACCTACGAGCAGTACTTC. The encoded protein is CASSPWDRGTYEQYF.